The clone carrying this T cell receptor beta chain came up many times. As yet, its antigen is unknown. Clinical symptoms and serum thyroxine were used for diagnosis; TRAb, thyroid ultrasound and orbital computed tomography were also relied on. The TCR beta CDR3 regions underwent amplification from RNA transcripts. HTBI primers were employed in first-round RT-PCR, then a second-round multiplex PCR followed. TCRdb itself ran the multiplex PCR reads through MiXCR, one entry per CDR3 protein. The table lists approximately 460,000 distinct CDR3 sequences, approximately 14% of them singletons, with about 10% in the top ten. This entry is derived from a study of Graves' ophthalmopathy and Graves' hyperthyroidism. Study-wide findings and caveats: The model's prediction of ophthalmopathy progression had approximately 68% sensitivity and 72% to 75% specificity.

With 1 base removed from V and 6 bases from J, the gap between germline ends came to 10 bases. The CDR3 extends over 15 amino acids. CDR1 is MNHNS and CDR2 is SASEGT in the germline V gene. Sequencing was done on a sample of blood. V gene TRBV6-1 combines with J gene TRBJ1-6; D gene ambiguous. The sequence came from a woman between 25 and 40 years old with Graves' ophthalmopathy. CDR3 region: CASSEVGKGNSPLHF. CDR3 bases: TGTGCCAGCAGTGAAGTGGGGAAGGGTAATTCACCCCTCCACTTT.